Sequencing of this T cell receptor beta chain was carried out in a study of CD8 T cells in ankylosing spondylitis. To note about this clonotype: What it binds is unknown.

Notes on the study in general: Within ankylosing spondylitis blood, a TCR beta motif made up of several highly homologous variants appeared to be characteristic.

TCRdb reprocessed the 5' RACE reads via MiXCR and lists one record per CDR3 protein. The sample consists of 350,000 to 550,000 distinct CDR3 sequences, about 25% of them appearing once. The CDR3 extends over 15 amino acids. Germline V CDR1 and CDR2: DFQATT, SNEGSKA (reference sequence). The V and J ends lost 5 bases and 2 bases respectively, with 18 bases between them. This receptor was obtained from a male donor with ankylosing spondylitis. This chain links TRBV20-1 with TRBJ1-2, with D unclear. Specimen: blood, either unsorted or a sorted T cell fraction (not recorded which). The CDR3 reads CSAPSGGTNNYGYTF. DNA of the CDR3: TGCAGTGCTCCCTCGGGCGGCACCAACAACTATGGCTACACCTTC.